These T cell receptor beta chains were read from a single sample in a study of cytomegalovirus exposure and HLA in healthy donors. Repertoires were generated with immunoSEQ multiplex PCR, while TCRdb's copy carries only in-frame clones and drops some. Of over 150,000 clones in the sample, 78% were seen once. The sample consisted of PBMCs. All receptors derive from a woman between 50 and 59 years old in good health and CMV-seropositive. CDR3s include the opening cysteine and the closing phenylalanine or tryptophan. A D gene is named only where the DNA matches it firmly. Size is omitted from some rows. Given values are once, few, many or a class for expanded clones.

V,size,J,D,CDR3,DNA
TRBV9,.,TRBJ2-5,TRBD2,CASSATSGDAVETQYF,TGTGCCAGCAGCGCGACTAGCGGGGATGCGGTAGAGACCCAGTACTTC
TRBV28,few,TRBJ2-3,.,CASSSQVKTSTDTQYF,TGTGCCAGCAGCTCACAGGTGAAGACTAGCACAGATACGCAGTATTTT
TRBV2,.,TRBJ2-3,.,CASSVRREADTQYF,TGTGCCAGCAGTGTTCGCAGGGAGGCAGATACGCAGTATTTT
TRBV5-1,.,TRBJ1-2,.,CASSLVPGNPGGYTF,TGCGCCAGCAGCTTGGTTCCGGGGAACCCAGGCGGCTACACCTTC
TRBV7-6,.,TRBJ2-3,.,CASSLVGRNTDTQYF,TGTGCCAGCAGCTTAGTGGGGAGGAACACAGATACGCAGTATTTT
TRBV6-5,.,TRBJ1-1,TRBD1,CASSYGGQDQNTEAFF,TGTGCCAGCAGTTACGGGGGACAGGACCAGAACACTGAAGCTTTCTTT
TRBV4-3,few,TRBJ1-5,.,CASSQDLRRSQPQHF,TGCGCCAGCAGCCAAGATCTAAGGAGGAGTCAGCCCCAGCATTTT
TRBV19,few,TRBJ1-2,TRBD1,CASSIPPGGDGYTF,TGTGCCAGTAGTATCCCCCCAGGGGGAGATGGCTACACCTTC
TRBV5-5,.,TRBJ2-2,TRBD2,CASTSTTSGNTGELFF,TGTGCCAGCACCTCGACAACTAGCGGGAACACCGGGGAGCTGTTTTTT
TRBV6-6,many,TRBJ1-5,TRBD1,CASSPGTGGRQPQHF,TGTGCCAGCAGCCCCGGGACAGGGGGCCGGCAGCCCCAGCATTTT
TRBV19,.,TRBJ2-1,TRBD1,CASSMDRGRMNEQFF,TGTGCCAGTAGTATGGACAGGGGGCGCATGAATGAGCAGTTCTTC
TRBV5-1,.,TRBJ2-7,.,CASSLGQGYRYEQYF,TGCGCCAGCAGCTTGGGGCAGGGGTATCGCTACGAGCAGTACTTC
TRBV4-3,.,TRBJ1-6,TRBD1,CASSHDRARGNSPLHF,TGCGCCAGCAGCCACGACAGGGCACGGGGTAATTCACCCCTCCACTTT
TRBV4-3,.,TRBJ2-1,TRBD2,CASSHGPSGRDYEQFF,TGCGCCAGCAGCCATGGACCTAGCGGGAGGGACTATGAGCAGTTCTTC
TRBV19,.,TRBJ2-7,.,CASSPPGREQYF,TGTGCCAGTAGTCCCCCAGGTCGGGAGCAGTACTTC
TRBV5-1,.,TRBJ2-1,TRBD2,CASSELAGGGNEQFF,TGCGCCAGCAGCGAACTAGCGGGAGGCGGAAATGAGCAGTTCTTC
TRBV2,once,TRBJ2-1,TRBD2,CASMGLAGLYEQFF,TGTGCCAGCATGGGACTAGCGGGTCTTTATGAGCAGTTCTTC
TRBV6-5,.,TRBJ2-2,TRBD1,CASTQRGTARLFF,TGTGCCAGCACCCAACGAGGGACAGCTCGGCTGTTTTTT
TRBV7-2,.,TRBJ2-5,TRBD2,CASSLAGGEETQYF,TGTGCCAGCAGCTTAGCGGGGGGGGAAGAGACCCAGTACTTC
TRBV10-2,.,TRBJ2-7,.,CASSESNRNEQYF,TGCGCCAGCAGTGAGTCAAACAGAAACGAGCAGTACTTC
TRBV28,.,TRBJ1-5,.,CASSLTRGGNQPQHF,TGTGCCAGCAGTTTAACCAGGGGTGGCAATCAGCCCCAGCATTTT
TRBV6-5,.,TRBJ2-5,.,CASSYSGGRETQYF,TGTGCCAGCAGTTACTCCGGGGGTAGGGAGACCCAGTACTTC
TRBV10-3,.,TRBJ2-3,TRBD2,CAISDGLAGGSDTQYF,TGTGCCATCAGTGACGGCCTAGCGGGAGGGTCTGATACGCAGTATTTT
TRBV11-3,.,TRBJ2-5,.,CASSFWGGGETQYF,TGTGCCAGCAGCTTTTGGGGGGGCGGAGAGACCCAGTACTTC
TRBV6-5,.,TRBJ1-4,TRBD1,CATQGAGGLGKLFF,TGTGCCACCCAGGGGGCAGGGGGCCTAGGAAAACTGTTTTTT
TRBV19,.,TRBJ1-2,.,CASSLRGGYTF,TGTGCCAGTAGTCTCCGGGGTGGATACACCTTC
TRBV4-2,.,TRBJ1-1,TRBD1,CASSLSGDRAWITEAFF,TGTGCCAGCAGCCTCTCAGGGGACAGGGCATGGATAACTGAAGCTTTCTTT
TRBV5-5,.,TRBJ2-1,.,CASSFTEDNEQFF,TGTGCCAGCAGCTTTACTGAAGACAATGAGCAGTTCTTC
TRBV29-1,few,TRBJ2-1,.,CSVGSVLYNEQFF,TGCAGCGTTGGTAGCGTCCTTTACAATGAGCAGTTCTTC
TRBV10-3,.,TRBJ2-3,TRBD2,CAISASGRITDTQYF,TGTGCCATCAGTGCTAGCGGGAGGATAACAGATACGCAGTATTTT
TRBV14,.,TRBJ1-1,.,CASSQERPGHRNTEAFF,TGTGCCAGCAGCCAAGAAAGACCGGGACACCGGAACACTGAAGCTTTCTTT
TRBV10-3,.,TRBJ1-1,.,CAISDSSEAFF,TGTGCCATCAGTGACAGTTCTGAAGCTTTCTTT
TRBV7-8,.,TRBJ2-7,TRBD2,CASSFGLAVSSYEQYF,TGTGCCAGCAGCTTTGGACTAGCGGTAAGCTCCTACGAGCAGTACTTC
TRBV5-4,.,TRBJ2-3,.,CASSFPGLLSTDTQYF,TGTGCCAGCAGCTTCCCCGGACTTCTTAGCACAGATACGCAGTATTTT
TRBV10-3,.,TRBJ2-5,.,CAISETHRELMAQYF,TGTGCCATCAGTGAGACTCATCGAGAATTAATGGCCCAGTACTTC
TRBV18,.,TRBJ2-7,TRBD2,CASSLGTGRDEQYF,TGTGCCAGCTCACTCGGCACGGGGAGGGACGAGCAGTACTTC
TRBV6-1,.,TRBJ1-1,TRBD1,CASRRTGDTEAFF,TGTGCCAGCAGAAGGACAGGGGACACTGAAGCTTTCTTT
TRBV19,few,TRBJ2-5,TRBD2,CASSGWTREETQYF,TGTGCCAGTAGTGGTTGGACTAGAGAAGAGACCCAGTACTTC
TRBV9,.,TRBJ2-3,.,CASSVEVGGLSTDTQYF,TGTGCCAGCAGCGTAGAGGTCGGGGGGCTTAGCACAGATACGCAGTATTTT
TRBV28,.,TRBJ1-2,.,CASSFRFFSPFFNGYTF,TGTGCCAGCAGTTTTCGTTTTTTTAGCCCATTTTTTAATGGCTACACCTTC
TRBV28,.,TRBJ2-7,.,CASRAAPYEQYF,TGTGCCAGCAGGGCGGCCCCCTACGAGCAGTACTTC
TRBV18,.,TRBJ2-3,.,CASSPPLSTDTQYF,TGTGCCAGCTCACCACCCTTAAGCACAGATACGCAGTATTTT
TRBV10-3,once,TRBJ1-6,TRBD1,CATTTGDHSPLHF,TGTGCCACGACGACAGGGGACCACTCACCCCTCCACTTT
TRBV27,once,TRBJ1-5,.,CASSLTQGQPQHF,TGTGCCAGCAGCCTAACTCAGGGCCAGCCCCAGCATTTT
TRBV2,.,TRBJ2-7,TRBD1,CASQRDRGMDEQYF,TGTGCCAGCCAGCGGGACAGGGGGATGGACGAGCAGTACTTC
TRBV5-6,.,TRBJ1-2,TRBD1,CASSLRQGESYTF,TGTGCCAGCAGCTTGAGGCAGGGGGAGAGCTACACCTTC
TRBV5-1,.,TRBJ2-3,TRBD1,CASSSRQGAGDTQYF,TGCGCCAGCAGCTCCAGACAGGGGGCGGGAGATACGCAGTATTTT
TRBV2,.,TRBJ2-1,.,CASSPEVPNEQFF,TGTGCCAGCAGTCCGGAGGTTCCCAATGAGCAGTTCTTC
TRBV11-3,.,TRBJ2-1,TRBD2,CASSPGLAFSLEQFF,TGTGCCAGCAGCCCCGGACTAGCTTTTTCCCTTGAGCAGTTCTTC
TRBV13,.,TRBJ2-5,TRBD1,CASSPRTGGMETQYF,TGTGCCAGCAGCCCACGGACAGGGGGCATGGAGACCCAGTACTTC
TRBV7-9,few,TRBJ2-1,.,CASSLVNEAGEQFF,TGTGCCAGCAGCTTAGTTAACGAGGCCGGAGAGCAGTTCTTC
TRBV9,.,TRBJ2-5,TRBD2,CASSVGGGGGETQYF,TGTGCCAGCAGCGTAGGCGGTGGGGGGGGTGAGACCCAGTACTTC
TRBV7-2,once,TRBJ2-2,.,CASSLAGGDTGELFF,TGTGCCAGCAGCTTAGCCGGGGGAGACACCGGGGAGCTGTTTTTT
TRBV5-1,.,TRBJ1-6,TRBD1,CASSPTGQGNSPLHF,TGCGCCAGCAGCCCGACAGGACAGGGGAATTCACCCCTCCACTTT
TRBV11-2,.,TRBJ2-6,.,CASGQAGANVLTF,TGTGCCAGCGGGCAGGCAGGGGCCAACGTCCTGACTTTC